This is a list of T cell receptor beta chains from one sample in a study of T cell responses to AZD1222 COVID-19 vaccine. The data were produced by immunoSEQ multiplex PCR, yet TCRdb's version contains in-frame clones alone and is incomplete. The sample has around 130,000 clones, over 90% seen once. The sequences come from peripheral blood, collected on day 0 of AZD1222 vaccination. The receptors were sampled from an adult in good health. Both conserved end residues are part of each CDR3. A D gene is named only where the DNA matches it firmly. Expanded clones are given a class, and other clones once, few, many or no size at all.

TRBJ1-2 NA TRBD1 TRBV2 14 CASSVVRTGNGYTF TGTGCCAGCAGTGTGGTCAGGACAGGGAATGGCTACACCTTC
TRBJ1-1 once NA TRBV11-2 13 CASSLTTGAEAFF TGTGCCAGCAGCTTGACGACCGGGGCTGAAGCTTTCTTT
TRBJ2-1 NA TRBD2 TRBV5-6 14 CASSGTSGYNEQFF TGTGCCAGCAGCGGGACTAGCGGATACAATGAGCAGTTCTTC
TRBJ1-2 NA NA TRBV11-2 15 CASSLGASAGYGYTF TGTGCCAGCAGCTTAGGGGCGTCTGCGGGCTATGGCTACACCTTC
TRBJ2-3 NA TRBD2 TRBV2 18 CASRATRTSGGSTDTQYF TGTGCCAGCAGAGCGACACGGACTAGCGGGGGAAGCACAGATACGCAGTATTTT
TRBJ2-7 NA TRBD2 TRBV6-5 14 CATSPAGSSYEQYF TGTGCCACGTCTCCAGCGGGAAGCTCCTACGAGCAGTACTTC
TRBJ2-1 NA TRBD2 TRBV7-6 14 CASSLATSGDEQFF TGTGCCAGCAGCTTAGCGACTAGCGGGGATGAGCAGTTCTTC
TRBJ1-5 NA NA TRBV18 13 CASSSTAAEPQHF TGTGCCAGCTCATCGACCGCCGCGGAGCCCCAGCATTTT
TRBJ1-6 NA TRBD1 TRBV7-3 15 CASSTSGTGNSPLHF TGTGCCAGCAGCACCTCCGGGACAGGGAATTCACCCCTCCACTTT
TRBJ1-5 NA NA TRBV5-1 13 CASSPTWDQPQHF TGCGCCAGCAGCCCCACGTGGGATCAGCCCCAGCATTTT
TRBJ1-2 once NA TRBV28 16 CASSSLGGSLGYGYTF TGTGCCAGCAGTTCCTTAGGGGGATCTCTCGGCTATGGCTACACCTTC
TRBJ1-2 once NA TRBV4-3 15 CASSQDRSGNYGYTF TGCGCCAGCAGCCAAGATCGTAGCGGAAACTATGGCTACACCTTC
TRBJ1-2 NA NA TRBV27 13 CASSLPGGSGYTF TGTGCCAGCAGTTTACCCGGAGGGAGCGGCTACACCTTC
TRBJ1-1 NA NA TRBV6-5 14 CASSYSQGNTEAFF TGTGCCAGCAGTTACTCCCAGGGGAACACTGAAGCTTTCTTT
TRBJ2-2 NA TRBD2 TRBV19 15 CASQRTSGSPGELFF TGTGCCAGTCAAAGGACTAGCGGGAGTCCCGGGGAGCTGTTTTTT
TRBJ1-3 NA TRBD1 TRBV9 16 CASSVGTGSTGNTIYF TGTGCCAGCAGCGTAGGGACAGGTTCTACAGGAAACACCATATATTTT
TRBJ1-1 NA NA TRBV15 14 CATSRVSLVAEAFF TGTGCCACCAGCAGAGTCTCCCTAGTAGCTGAAGCTTTCTTT
TRBJ2-1 NA NA TRBV12-3/TRBV12-4 12 CASNGRRNEQFF TGTGCCAGCAATGGGAGACGCAATGAGCAGTTCTTC
TRBJ2-7 NA TRBD2 TRBV5-5 18 CASSLGGEAGGPRGEQYF TGTGCCAGCAGCTTGGGAGGGGAAGCGGGAGGGCCGAGGGGCGAGCAGTACTTC
TRBJ2-3 NA NA TRBV5-8 16 CASSLVLGQYTDTQYF TGTGCCAGCAGCTTGGTTTTAGGACAGTACACAGATACGCAGTATTTT
TRBJ2-5 NA NA TRBV2 14 CASSPGRSQETQYF TGTGCCAGCAGCCCAGGACGGTCCCAAGAGACCCAGTACTTC
TRBJ1-2 NA TRBD1 TRBV27 15 CASSSGQPGNYGYTF TGTGCCAGCAGTTCGGGACAGCCCGGAAACTATGGCTACACCTTC
TRBJ2-1 NA NA TRBV6-5 15 CASSYSGSMLNEQFF TGTGCCAGCAGTTACTCGGGCTCGATGCTAAATGAGCAGTTCTTC
TRBJ2-2 NA TRBD2 TRBV5-1 16 CASSLALAGNTGELFF TGCGCCAGCAGCTTGGCACTAGCGGGAAACACCGGGGAGCTGTTTTTT
TRBJ2-5 NA NA TRBV4-2 11 CASSQEGTQYF TGTGCCAGCAGCCAAGAGGGGACCCAGTACTTC
TRBJ1-5 NA NA TRBV6-1 13 CASSESGNQPQHF TGTGCCAGCAGTGAATCTGGGAATCAGCCCCAGCATTTT
TRBJ2-7 NA NA TRBV28 11 CASALVDEQYF TGTGCCAGCGCCCTGGTAGACGAGCAGTACTTC
TRBJ1-1 NA NA TRBV12-3/TRBV12-4 13 CASSSQGIGEAFF TGTGCCAGCAGTTCGCAGGGGATCGGTGAAGCTTTCTTT
TRBJ1-2 once TRBD1 TRBV16 15 CASSQIQGAGYGYTF TGTGCCAGCAGCCAAATCCAGGGGGCCGGCTATGGCTACACCTTC
TRBJ2-2 NA NA TRBV4-2 13 CASRPPDTGELFF TGTGCCAGCAGGCCCCCCGACACCGGGGAGCTGTTTTTT
TRBJ2-2 NA NA TRBV7-3 13 CASRPTNTGELFF TGTGCCAGCAGGCCCACTAACACCGGGGAGCTGTTTTTT
TRBJ2-3 NA NA TRBV4-1 16 CASSQGVATSTDTQYF TGCGCCAGCAGCCAAGGAGTTGCTACTAGCACAGATACGCAGTATTTT
TRBJ1-2 NA NA TRBV28 18 CASTLDTAGGRGIYGYTF TGTGCCAGCACTTTGGATACGGCCGGGGGCCGCGGCATCTATGGCTACACCTTC
TRBJ1-1 NA TRBD1 TRBV19 14 CASIKTGMYTEAFF TGTGCCAGTATCAAGACAGGGATGTACACTGAAGCTTTCTTT
TRBJ1-1 NA NA TRBV5-5 14 CASSPVLGLTEAFF TGTGCCAGCAGCCCGGTGCTGGGACTCACTGAAGCTTTCTTT
TRBJ1-4 NA NA TRBV10-1 11 CARPGAEKLFF TGCGCCAGACCAGGGGCAGAAAAACTGTTTTTT
TRBJ1-4 NA TRBD1 TRBV5-8 17 CASSKGQGARTNEKLFF TGTGCCAGCAGCAAGGGACAGGGGGCTAGAACTAATGAAAAACTGTTTTTT
TRBJ1-1 NA NA TRBV5-5 14 CASSLTQGSPKAFF TGTGCCAGCAGCTTGACACAGGGAAGTCCAAAAGCTTTCTTT
TRBJ1-4 NA NA TRBV2 15 CASTQGGRGNEKLFF TGTGCCAGCACCCAAGGGGGGAGGGGTAATGAAAAACTGTTTTTT
TRBJ2-1 NA TRBD2 TRBV19 16 CASSTLGLAGSVEQFF TGTGCCAGTAGTACCTTGGGACTAGCGGGAAGTGTTGAGCAGTTCTTC
TRBJ2-7 NA TRBD2 TRBV2 14 CASRSGRGRYEQYF TGTGCCAGCAGGTCGGGCCGCGGGAGGTACGAGCAGTACTTC
TRBJ2-7 NA TRBD2 TRBV19 17 CASSTRQRGGPSYEQYF TGTGCCAGTAGTACCCGCCAGCGGGGAGGCCCCTCCTACGAGCAGTACTTC
TRBJ2-1 NA NA TRBV7-7 17 CASSLAWGSTRYNEQFF TGTGCCAGCAGCCTTGCTTGGGGGTCCACCAGATACAATGAGCAGTTCTTC
TRBJ1-1 NA NA TRBV7-2 16 CASSLFFFRRMAEAFF TGTGCCAGCAGCTTATTCTTCTTCAGGCGCATGGCTGAAGCTTTCTTT
TRBJ1-4 NA NA TRBV2 13 CASMYSPNEKLFF TGTGCCAGCATGTACAGCCCTAATGAAAAACTGTTTTTT
TRBJ1-5 NA NA TRBV19 13 CASSVKGIQPQHF TGTGCCAGTAGCGTAAAAGGTATTCAGCCCCAGCATTTT
TRBJ1-5 NA NA TRBV29-1 12 CSVSTGYQPQHF TGCAGCGTTTCAACAGGGTATCAGCCCCAGCATTTT
TRBJ2-3 NA NA TRBV5-1 12 CASSLVSDTQYF TGCGCCAGCAGCTTGGTGTCAGATACGCAGTATTTT
TRBJ2-7 NA NA TRBV7-2 13 CASSLGRPYEQYF TGTGCCAGCAGCTTGGGACGGCCCTACGAGCAGTACTTC
TRBJ2-7 NA NA TRBV13 18 CASSLESLGGSETYEQYF TGTGCCAGCAGCTTAGAGTCCTTGGGGGGTAGCGAAACCTACGAGCAGTACTTC
TRBJ2-3 NA TRBD1 TRBV28 16 CASRGSTGGRTDTQYF TGTGCCAGCAGGGGATCCACAGGGGGCCGCACAGATACGCAGTATTTT
TRBJ2-1 NA TRBD2 TRBV7-9 17 CASSSTSGSRGYNEQFF TGTGCCAGCAGCTCGACTAGCGGGAGTCGAGGATACAATGAGCAGTTCTTC
TRBJ2-3 once NA TRBV29-1 13 CSVEVSSTDTQYF TGCAGCGTTGAAGTGAGCTCCACAGATACGCAGTATTTT
TRBJ2-2 NA TRBD1 TRBV6-4 15 CASRPGTENTGELFF TGTGCCAGCAGACCCGGGACAGAGAACACCGGGGAGCTGTTTTTT
TRBJ2-5 NA NA TRBV2 13 CASSEGGGQTQYF TGTGCCAGCAGTGAAGGGGGGGGCCAGACCCAGTACTTC
TRBJ2-3 NA NA TRBV11-2 15 CASSLEVGGLNTQYF TGTGCCAGCAGCTTAGAAGTCGGGGGCTTAAATACGCAGTATTTT
TRBJ1-1 NA NA TRBV30 15 CAWSLGGFTNTEAFF TGTGCCTGGAGTTTGGGGGGCTTTACGAACACTGAAGCTTTCTTT